The 16 T cell receptor beta chains below all came from one sample that was sequenced in a study of response to subunit inactivated influenza vaccine. TCRdb used MiXCR to reprocess the RT-PCR reads, holding one entry per CDR3 protein. The sample holds more than 550,000 distinct CDR3 sequences, about 10% seen once. This sample was also put to use in a study of T cells expressing NK-cell markers. This second study says: The authors made TCR beta cDNA libraries by 5'RACE template switching. This switching added a universal primer site and UMIs.

The sample consisted of PBMCs from blood, taken on the day of vaccination. The receptor set was obtained from a man in his fifties or sixties who received an inactivated influenza vaccine.

This clonotype was counted at least ten times. The rearrangement joins TRBV14 to TRBJ2-7; a weak D match, TRBD2 (5 bases). The germline V gene has CDR1 SGHDN and CDR2 FVKESK. The CDR3 is 14 amino acids. V lost 1 base and J lost 3, with 10 bases in between. The CDR3 nucleotides read TGTGCCAGCAGCCAAGGGCTAGCATACTACGAGCAGTACTTC. Amino acids: CASSQGLAYYEQYF.

The gene calls are TRBV10-3 and TRBJ2-2; TRBD1 matches at 7 bases. The CDR3 spans 15 residues. Trimming removed 9 bases from V and 4 bases from J; junction bases left unmatched: 11. Germline V CDR1 and CDR2: ENHRY, SYGVKD. CDR3 amino acids: CAIPNSGQSTGELFF. The DNA of the CDR3 is TGTGCCATACCGAATTCGGGACAGTCCACCGGGGAGCTGTTTTTT.

The chain carries TRBV18 and TRBJ2-3; 8 bases match TRBD1. CDR1 is KGHSH, CDR2 LQKENI, per germline. This CDR3 comprises 16 residues. V shed 3 bases, J shed 1 base, and the junction held 6 bases outside the gene matches. This chain's CDR3 is CASSPPQQGGTDTQYF. DNA of the CDR3: TGTGCCAGCTCACCCCCCCAACAGGGGGGCACAGATACGCAGTATTTT.

In this sample, this clonotype turned up many times. J is TRBJ2-2 and V is TRBV20-1, with D possibly TRBD2 on 6 matching bases. The CDR3 runs 15 residues. V was pared by 3 bases and J by 2 bases, with 13 bases between. Germline CDR1 DFQATT, CDR2 SNEGSKA (reference sequence). This CDR3 is CSASADGGNTGELFF. Here the CDR3 DNA reads TGCAGTGCTAGTGCTGACGGGGGAAACACCGGGGAGCTGTTTTTT.

This clonotype turned up a few times. One end of the junction does not line up with germline, which may come from a read error. The chain is built from TRBV7-2 and TRBJ2-1; 7 bases fit TRBD2. Germline V gene data show CDR1 as SGHTA and CDR2 as FQGNSA. CDR3 size: 13 residues. Here the CDR3 DNA reads TGTGCCAGCAGCTTAAATCGACTAGCTAATTTGGTCTTC. Translation: CASSLNRLANLVF.

This chain connects TRBV4-2 to TRBJ2-3, with a tentative D call TRBD1 (5 bases). The CDR3 extends over 15 amino acids. Germline CDR1 reads LGHNA; CDR2 reads YNFKEQ. Deletions cut 0 bases from V and 6 bases from J, with 13 bases between. The chain's CDR3 is CASSQDRSSGDTQYF. CDR3 DNA: TGTGCCAGCAGCCAAGATAGGTCTTCAGGGGATACGCAGTATTTT.

The chain uses TRBV4-2 and TRBJ2-3, with D possibly matching TRBD1 (6 bases). CDR1 and CDR2 (germline): LGHNA, YNFKEQ. V lost 3 bases, J lost 4 bases, and 14 bases lay in between. The CDR3 runs 15 residues. CDR3 loop: CASSHNTGYSDTQYF. CDR3 DNA sequence: TGTGCCAGCAGCCATAACACAGGGTACTCAGATACGCAGTATTTT.

V and J are TRBV6-2 or TRBV6-3 and TRBJ2-3, with no clear D. Trimming removed 0 bases at V and 0 bases at J, with 7 bases between. Germline CDR1 reads MNHEY; CDR2 reads SVGEGT. This CDR3 spans 15 amino acids. This chain's CDR3 is CASSYSVPSTDTQYF. CDR3 in DNA: TGTGCCAGCAGTTACTCGGTCCCGAGCACAGATACGCAGTATTTT.

The chain employs TRBV20-1 and TRBJ1-5, with 7 bases lining up with TRBD1. The CDR3 runs 13 residues. Trimming cost V 0 bases and J 6 bases; bases outside gene matches: 2. From germline, CDR1 is DFQATT and CDR2 SNEGSKA (reference sequence). This chain's CDR3 is CSARDQGGQPQHF. CDR3 DNA: TGCAGTGCTAGAGATCAGGGGGGTCAGCCCCAGCATTTT.

This clonotype has only a few counts. Here the CDR3 DNA reads TGTGCCAGCTCAGTCGTCCAGGCCCACAATGAGCAGTTCTTC. This codes for CASSVVQAHNEQFF. This chain uses TRBV18 with TRBJ2-1; unclear D gene. The V end was cut by 5 bases, the J end by 5 bases, with 13 bases between. CDR3 length: 14 residues. CDR1 and CDR2 (germline): KGHSH, LQKENI.

This clonotype was seen only a few times. The chain is built from TRBV11-2 and TRBJ2-5; 7 nucleotides match TRBD1. Per germline, CDR1 SGHAT and CDR2 FQNNGV. After removal of 3 bases from V and 5 bases from J, the junction contained 12 bases not matched to a gene. The CDR3 spans 16 residues. The CDR3 reads CASSFRTGKRVETQYF. In DNA, the CDR3 is TGTGCCAGCAGCTTTAGGACAGGAAAAAGGGTCGAGACCCAGTACTTC.

The chain carries TRBV10-3 and TRBJ2-2; 11 bases line up with TRBD2. The germline CDR1 and CDR2 sequences are ENHRY and SYGVKD. Germline trimming cut 2 bases from V and 7 bases from J; bases unmatched to any gene: 3. The CDR3 consists of 15 residues. The CDR3 nucleotides read TGTGCCATCAGTGAGACTAGCGGGGGCGGCGGGGAGCTGTTTTTT. Translating gives CAISETSGGGGELFF.

The table lists this clonotype with a few counts. CDR3 in amino acids: CASSLAVAAPGELFF. CDR3 sequence (DNA): TGTGCCAGCAGCTTGGCTGTAGCAGCACCCGGGGAGCTGTTTTTT. The gene calls are TRBV5-6 and TRBJ2-2; D unresolved. The V gene lost 0 bases and the J gene lost 6 bases, with 12 bases spanning the gap. The CDR3 runs to 15 residues. Germline values: CDR1 SGHDT, CDR2 YYEEEE.

This clonotype was seen a handful of times. The chain couples TRBV24-1 to TRBJ2-1, with 11 positions matching TRBD2. CDR3 size: 17 residues. V lost 3 bases to trimming and J lost 4 bases; unmatched junction nucleotides: 7. Germline CDR1 and CDR2: KGHDR and SFDVKD. The CDR3: CATSDPAGTSGYNEQFF. The DNA for the CDR3 is TGTGCCACCAGTGATCCCGCCGGGACTAGCGGTTACAATGAGCAGTTCTTC.

This clonotype has only a few counts. The V gene is TRBV27, the J gene TRBJ2-7, with 11 bases lining up with TRBD2. Germline values: CDR1 MNHEY, CDR2 SMNVEV (reference sequence). V shed 3 bases, J shed 7 bases, and the junction held 8 bases outside the gene matches. CDR3 length equals 15 residues. As DNA, the CDR3 is TGTGCCAGCAGTTTCCTACTAGCGGGGGTTGGGGAGCAGTACTTC. Protein product: CASSFLLAGVGEQYF.

This clonotype appeared once. The chain combines TRBV28 with TRBJ2-3; 9 positions match TRBD2. The V segment lost 6 bases and the J segment 5 bases; nucleotides outside the gene matches: 9. CDR1 and CDR2 (germline): MDHEN, SYDVKM. The CDR3 is 15 amino acids. The CDR3 sequence: CASRAGTSKRDTQYF. The CDR3 bases are TGTGCCAGCAGGGCCGGGACTAGCAAAAGAGATACGCAGTATTTT.